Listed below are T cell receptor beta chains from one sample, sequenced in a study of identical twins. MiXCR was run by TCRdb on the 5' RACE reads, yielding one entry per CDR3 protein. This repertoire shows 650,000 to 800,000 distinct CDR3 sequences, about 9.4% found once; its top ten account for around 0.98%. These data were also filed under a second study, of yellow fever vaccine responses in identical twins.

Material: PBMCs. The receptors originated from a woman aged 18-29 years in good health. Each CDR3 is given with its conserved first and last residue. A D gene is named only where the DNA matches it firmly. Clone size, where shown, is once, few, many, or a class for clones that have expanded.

CDR3: CATPALDRVDTQYF; DNA: TGTGCCACCCCGGCTTTAGACAGGGTCGATACGCAGTATTTT; D: TRBD1; size: many; J: TRBJ2-3; V: TRBV12-3/TRBV12-4
CDR3: CAISEDLNQPQHF; DNA: TGTGCCATCAGTGAGGACCTCAATCAGCCCCAGCATTTT; D: .; size: few; J: TRBJ1-5; V: TRBV10-3
CDR3: CASSLFLAGPGSDTQYF; DNA: TGTGCCAGCAGCTTATTCCTAGCGGGCCCCGGTTCCGATACGCAGTATTTT; D: TRBD2; size: few; J: TRBJ2-3; V: TRBV7-2
CDR3: CASSYTGHRVGAEAFF; DNA: TGTGCCAGCAGTTACACGGGACATAGGGTGGGAGCTGAAGCTTTCTTT; D: .; size: .; J: TRBJ1-1; V: TRBV6-2/TRBV6-3
CDR3: CASSKRGGSEQYF; DNA: TGTGCCAGCAGTAAACGCGGGGGCTCGGAGCAGTACTTC; D: .; size: few; J: TRBJ2-7; V: TRBV6-2/TRBV6-3
CDR3: CSARDFQGNTGELFF; DNA: TGCAGTGCTAGAGATTTCCAGGGTAACACCGGGGAGCTGTTTTTT; D: .; size: many; J: TRBJ2-2; V: TRBV20-1
CDR3: CSVGTGGEQYF; DNA: TGCAGCGTGGGGACAGGTGGCGAGCAGTACTTC; D: TRBD1; size: many; J: TRBJ2-7; V: TRBV29-1
CDR3: CASKYSTSTDTQYF; DNA: TGTGCCAGCAAGTACAGCACTAGCACAGATACGCAGTATTTT; D: .; size: few; J: TRBJ2-3; V: TRBV2
CDR3: CASSPGTGGYYQETQYF; DNA: TGCGCCAGCAGCCCCGGGACAGGGGGTTACTACCAAGAGACCCAGTACTTC; D: TRBD1; size: .; J: TRBJ2-5; V: TRBV5-1
CDR3: CASSVTNYEQYF; DNA: TGTGCCAGCAGCGTAACGAACTACGAGCAGTACTTC; D: .; size: .; J: TRBJ2-7; V: TRBV7-8
CDR3: CASSPPTSGGGYEQYF; DNA: TGTGCCAGCTCCCCACCGACTAGCGGGGGCGGATACGAGCAGTACTTC; D: TRBD2; size: few; J: TRBJ2-7; V: TRBV6-1
CDR3: CASSEAMRLRYF; DNA: TGTGCCAGCAGTGAAGCGATGAGGCTAAGGTACTTC; D: .; size: .; J: TRBJ2-7; V: TRBV6-1
CDR3: CASSPLGGGANTGELFF; DNA: TGTGCCAGCAGCCCCCTCGGGGGCGGGGCGAACACCGGGGAGCTGTTTTTT; D: .; size: few; J: TRBJ2-2; V: TRBV7-3
CDR3: CASRPNPPHGEVVYEQYF; DNA: TGTGCCAGCAGGCCCAACCCGCCGCACGGGGAAGTTGTCTACGAGCAGTACTTC; D: .; size: few; J: TRBJ2-7; V: TRBV5-6
CDR3: CSVRTSGDPTYEQYF; DNA: TGCAGCGTTCGGACTAGCGGGGATCCGACCTACGAGCAGTACTTC; D: TRBD2; size: .; J: TRBJ2-7; V: TRBV29-1